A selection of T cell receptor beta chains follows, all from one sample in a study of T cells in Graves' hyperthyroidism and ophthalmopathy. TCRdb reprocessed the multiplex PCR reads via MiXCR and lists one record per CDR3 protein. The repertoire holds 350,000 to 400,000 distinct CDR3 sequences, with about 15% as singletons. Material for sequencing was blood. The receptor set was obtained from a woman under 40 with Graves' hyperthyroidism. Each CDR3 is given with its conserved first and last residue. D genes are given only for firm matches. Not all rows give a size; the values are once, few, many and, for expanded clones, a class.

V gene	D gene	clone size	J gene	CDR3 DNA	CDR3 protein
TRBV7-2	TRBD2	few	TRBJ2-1	TGTGCCAGCAGCTACGGTAGCGGGTTCAATGAGCAGTTCTTC	CASSYGSGFNEQFF
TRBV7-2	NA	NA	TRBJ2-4	TGTGCCAGCAGCCCGGGGGCAGCACAGTACTTC	CASSPGAAQYF
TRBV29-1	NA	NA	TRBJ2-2	TGCAGCGGGGCCCCGTGGACCGGGGAGCTGTTTTTT	CSGAPWTGELFF
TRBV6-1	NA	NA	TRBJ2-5	TGTGCCAGCAGTCGGACGGACCACCTTTACCAAGAGACCCAGTACTTC	CASSRTDHLYQETQYF
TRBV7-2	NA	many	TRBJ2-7	TGTGCCAGCAGCTTAACCGGGACGTTGAGCTCCTACGAGCAGTACTTC	CASSLTGTLSSYEQYF
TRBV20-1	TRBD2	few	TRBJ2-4	TGCAGTGCTAGAGATCCTCGCGGGAGTACAAACATTCAGTACTTC	CSARDPRGSTNIQYF
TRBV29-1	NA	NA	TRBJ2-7	TGCAGCGTTGTGGCCCCGGGACCGAATACCTACGAGCAGTACTTC	CSVVAPGPNTYEQYF
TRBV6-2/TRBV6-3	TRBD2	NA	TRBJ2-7	TGTGCCAGCAGTTACTCGGTGGGACTAGCGGCTATAACCTACGAGCAGTACTTC	CASSYSVGLAAITYEQYF
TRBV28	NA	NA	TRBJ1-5	TGTGCCAGCATCGCCGGGCCCCAGAGGCCCCAGCATTTT	CASIAGPQRPQHF
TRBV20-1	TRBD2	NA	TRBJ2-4	TGCAGTGCTAGAGATTTAGGGACTAGCGCCAAAAACATTCAGTACTTC	CSARDLGTSAKNIQYF
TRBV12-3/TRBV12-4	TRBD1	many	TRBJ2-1	TGTGCCAGCAGTCCGGACAGGTGGCCCTACAATGAGCAGTTCTTC	CASSPDRWPYNEQFF
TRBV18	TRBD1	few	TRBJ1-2	TGTGCCAGCTCGACGACAGACAGGGGGGGCGACGAAAACTATGGCTACACCTTC	CASSTTDRGGDENYGYTF
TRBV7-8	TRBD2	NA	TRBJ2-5	TGTGCCAGCAGCTTAGTAGTAGCGGGAGCCCAAGAGACCCAGCACTTC	CASSLVVAGAQETQHF
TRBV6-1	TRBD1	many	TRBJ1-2	TGTGCCAGCGGGGGGACAGTGGGACGTGATGGCTACACCTTC	CASGGTVGRDGYTF
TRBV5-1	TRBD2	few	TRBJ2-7	TGCGCCAGCAGCTTGACTAGCGCGACCTACGAGCAGTACTTC	CASSLTSATYEQYF
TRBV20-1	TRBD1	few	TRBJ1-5	TGCAGTGCTAGAGCCGTCGTCGGGACAGGGCCCCAGCCCCAGCATTTT	CSARAVVGTGPQPQHF
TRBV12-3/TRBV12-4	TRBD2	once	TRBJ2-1	TGTGCCAGCAGGCGCTCTAGCGGGATGGATGAGCAGTTCTTC	CASRRSSGMDEQFF
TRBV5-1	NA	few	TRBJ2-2	TGCGCCAGCAGGCTTGGTATGGGTCCAGCAACCGGGGAGCTGTTTTTT	CASRLGMGPATGELFF
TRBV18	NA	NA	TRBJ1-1	TGTGCCAGTATGAAATCCCTGGCCACTGAAGCTTTCTTT	CASMKSLATEAFF
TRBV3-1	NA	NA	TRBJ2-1	TGTGCCAGCAGCCAAGACCCTACCGGGACGGGGACCCATGAGCAGTTCTTC	CASSQDPTGTGTHEQFF
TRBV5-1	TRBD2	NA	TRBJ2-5	TGCGCCAGCACTCTAGGGTACCAGCGGGAGATCCGGGAGACCCAGTACTTC	CASTLGYQREIRETQYF
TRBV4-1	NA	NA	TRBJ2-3	TGCGCCAGCAGCCCTAGAGGGCAGGCGGGTACAGATACGCAGTATTTT	CASSPRGQAGTDTQYF
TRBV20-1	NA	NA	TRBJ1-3	TGCAGTGCTGATCAGGACTTCAGCTCTGGAAACACCATATATTTT	CSADQDFSSGNTIYF
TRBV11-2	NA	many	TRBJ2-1	TGTGCCAGCAGGGTTGGGGGGCCGGTCAATGAGCAGTTCTTC	CASRVGGPVNEQFF
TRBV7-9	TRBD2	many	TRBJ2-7	TGTGCCAGCAGCTTAGTAGGAACTAGCGGGAGCGACGAGCAGTACTTC	CASSLVGTSGSDEQYF
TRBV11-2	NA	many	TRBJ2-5	TGTGCCAGCAGCTCCCCGGGGGCTAGCGGGACCCAGTACTTC	CASSSPGASGTQYF
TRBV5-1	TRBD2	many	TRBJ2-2	TGCGCCAGCAGCCCCGGACTGGCGGGAGGGAAACACACCGGGGAGCTGTTTTTT	CASSPGLAGGKHTGELFF
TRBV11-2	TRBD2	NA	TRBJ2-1	TGTGCCAGCAGCGCAATAGCGGGGAGTCTCCTTGTCAATGAGCAGTTCTTC	CASSAIAGSLLVNEQFF
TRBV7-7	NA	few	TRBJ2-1	TGTGCTAGCAGCTTATCTCGGAGGGATGGTGAGCAGTTCTTC	CASSLSRRDGEQFF
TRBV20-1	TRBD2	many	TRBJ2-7	TGCAGTGCTAGCAGCGGGAGGTCTTACGAGCAGTACTTC	CSASSGRSYEQYF
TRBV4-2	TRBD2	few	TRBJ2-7	TGTGCCAGCAGCCAAGATCCCAGCGGGAGCTTTGCCTACGAGCAGTACTTC	CASSQDPSGSFAYEQYF
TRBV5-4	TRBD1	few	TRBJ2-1	TGTGCCAGCAGCTTGCCCTCGGACAGGCCGGGTGAGCAGTTCTTC	CASSLPSDRPGEQFF
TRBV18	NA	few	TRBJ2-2	TGTGCCAGCTCACCGATGACAGGAATTAGCACCGGGGAGCTGTTTTTT	CASSPMTGISTGELFF
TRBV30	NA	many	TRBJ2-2	TGTGCCTGGAGTTTATCAGGGTCCGGGGAGCTGTTTTTT	CAWSLSGSGELFF
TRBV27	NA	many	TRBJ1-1	TGTGCCAGCAGTGCCGACATGCGGGGGGCCGAGACTGAAGCTTTCTTT	CASSADMRGAETEAFF
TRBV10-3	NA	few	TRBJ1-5	TGTGCCATCAGCCGGGAGGATAGCAATCAGCCCCAGCATTTT	CAISREDSNQPQHF